These T cell receptor beta chains were read from a single sample in a study of blood T cell repertoires in COVID-19. Profiling relied on immunoSEQ multiplex PCR, and the TCRdb table lists in-frame clones only, not all of them. In the table there are about 260,000 clones, around 87% of which are singletons. Sequencing input: peripheral blood. The receptor set was obtained from a woman aged 45-59 years with acute or convalescent COVID-19. CDR3s include the opening cysteine and the closing phenylalanine or tryptophan. The D gene is left open where the match is weak. A clone size is listed for some rows: how often the clone was seen (once, few, many), or a class if it is expanded.

CDR3aa: CASSTLGLAGPYEQYF; CDR3nt: TGTGCCAGCAGTACACTGGGACTAGCGGGACCCTACGAGCAGTACTTC; len: 16; v_gene: TRBV28; abundance: .; j_gene: TRBJ2-7; d_gene: TRBD2
CDR3aa: CASSLQKQETQYF; CDR3nt: TGCGCCAGCAGCTTGCAGAAACAAGAGACCCAGTACTTC; len: 13; v_gene: TRBV5-1; abundance: .; j_gene: TRBJ2-5; d_gene: .
CDR3aa: CASSLDGESYQPQHF; CDR3nt: TGCGCCAGCAGCTTGGACGGGGAGTCGTATCAGCCCCAGCATTTT; len: 15; v_gene: TRBV5-1; abundance: .; j_gene: TRBJ1-5; d_gene: .
CDR3aa: CASSYIGYSNEQFF; CDR3nt: TGTGCCAGCAGTTACATAGGATACAGCAATGAGCAGTTCTTC; len: 14; v_gene: TRBV6-5; abundance: .; j_gene: TRBJ2-1; d_gene: .
CDR3aa: CASSLSTGGVETQYF; CDR3nt: TGTGCCAGCAGCTTATCGACAGGGGGCGTGGAGACCCAGTACTTC; len: 15; v_gene: TRBV11-3; abundance: .; j_gene: TRBJ2-5; d_gene: TRBD1
CDR3aa: CASQVYSFQPQHF; CDR3nt: TGTGCCAGCCAGGTTTACAGTTTTCAGCCCCAGCATTTT; len: 13; v_gene: TRBV28; abundance: .; j_gene: TRBJ1-5; d_gene: .
CDR3aa: CASSHHRDSIYEQYF; CDR3nt: TGCGCCAGCAGCCATCACCGGGACAGTATCTACGAGCAGTACTTC; len: 15; v_gene: TRBV4-1; abundance: .; j_gene: TRBJ2-7; d_gene: TRBD1
CDR3aa: CANSYLNSMNTEAFF; CDR3nt: TGTGCCAACAGTTATTTAAACTCTATGAACACTGAAGCTTTCTTT; len: 15; v_gene: TRBV6-5; abundance: once; j_gene: TRBJ1-1; d_gene: .
CDR3aa: CASSPTVLSYEQYF; CDR3nt: TGTGCCAGCAGCCCGACAGTTCTCTCCTACGAGCAGTACTTC; len: 14; v_gene: TRBV3-1/TRBV3-2; abundance: once; j_gene: TRBJ2-7; d_gene: .
CDR3aa: CASSIPRGQGRDTQYF; CDR3nt: TGTGCCAGTAGTATACCCCGTGGACAGGGTCGAGATACGCAGTATTTT; len: 16; v_gene: TRBV19; abundance: .; j_gene: TRBJ2-3; d_gene: TRBD1
CDR3aa: CASTSGVAGLEQYF; CDR3nt: TGTGCCAGCACTTCGGGGGTAGCGGGGCTCGAGCAGTACTTC; len: 14; v_gene: TRBV7-2; abundance: once; j_gene: TRBJ2-7; d_gene: TRBD2
CDR3aa: CASSGKQYYGYTF; CDR3nt: TGTGCCAGCAGCGGCAAACAGTACTATGGCTACACCTTC; len: 13; v_gene: TRBV9; abundance: .; j_gene: TRBJ1-2; d_gene: .
CDR3aa: CASRPTGGALRGYTF; CDR3nt: TGTGCCAGCAGGCCAACAGGGGGCGCGTTGCGCGGCTACACCTTC; len: 15; v_gene: TRBV28; abundance: .; j_gene: TRBJ1-2; d_gene: TRBD1
CDR3aa: CASSELSGYGSPLHF; CDR3nt: TGTGCCAGCAGTGAATTGAGTGGGTACGGGTCACCCCTCCACTTT; len: 15; v_gene: TRBV25-1; abundance: .; j_gene: TRBJ1-6; d_gene: .
CDR3aa: CASSQVLAGDYEQYF; CDR3nt: TGTGCCAGCAGCCAAGTACTAGCGGGAGACTACGAGCAGTACTTC; len: 15; v_gene: TRBV4-2; abundance: .; j_gene: TRBJ2-7; d_gene: TRBD2
CDR3aa: CASGLAGTRSYEQYF; CDR3nt: TGTGCCAGCGGTCTTGCCGGGACACGCTCCTACGAGCAGTACTTC; len: 15; v_gene: TRBV11-2; abundance: once; j_gene: TRBJ2-7; d_gene: .